Presented here are 15 T cell receptor beta chains from one specimen sequenced in a study of blood T cell repertoires in COVID-19 (dated by TCRdb to about 2020). The library was built by means of the immunoSEQ multiplex PCR assay. What TCRdb holds here is the immuneACCESS table cut down to in-frame rearrangements. Part of the clones is not present; checked against another copy, under half of the missing clones reflect an unresolved V gene, and the others are unexplained. The sample profile shows around 77,000 clones; around 83% of them were found once. The leading ten clones occupy roughly 5% of the sample. Sequencing was done on a sample of peripheral blood. These receptor sequences come from a man older than 75 with acute or convalescent COVID-19.

V and J are TRBV19 and TRBJ2-1, with D uncertain. Trimming took 3 bases from V and 3 from J, leaving 12 bases between them. This CDR3 is built from 15 residues. Germline V gives CDR1 LNHDA, CDR2 SQIVND (reference sequence). The CDR3 here is CASSILRLDYNEQFF. DNA of the CDR3: TGTGCCAGTAGTATCTTGCGGCTGGACTACAATGAGCAGTTCTTC.

V is TRBV7-2 and J is TRBJ2-7; no definite D call. The CDR3 totals 11 residues. CDR1 SGHTA and CDR2 FQGNSA come from the germline V gene. V lost 0 bases and J 6 bases, leaving 3 bases between the germline ends. The CDR3 DNA reads as TGTGCCAGCAGCTTAGCCCGCGAGCAGTACTTC. Its protein product is CASSLAREQYF. The whole variable domain, filled in from reference TRBV7-2 and TRBJ2-7, reads GAGVSQSPSNKVTEKGKDVELRCDPISGHTALYWYRQSLGQGLEFLIYFQGNSAPDKSGLPSDRFSAERTGGSVSTLTIQRTQQEDSAVYLCASSLAREQYFGPGTRLTVT.

The V gene is TRBV5-1, the J gene TRBJ2-2, with TRBD1 matching 7 bases. The CDR3 totals 15 residues. Germline V gene lookup returns CDR1 SGHRS and CDR2 YFSETQ. V shed 4 bases, J shed 2 bases, and the junction held 5 bases outside the gene matches. The CDR3 nucleotides are TGCGCCAGCAGCCCGGGACAGCTTAACACCGGGGAGCTGTTTTTT. Translated: CASSPGQLNTGELFF.

The J gene is TRBJ2-5, the V gene TRBV28; 7 nucleotides agree with TRBD1. Looked up from germline, CDR1 is MDHEN and CDR2 is SYDVKM. The CDR3 has 15 amino acids. J was trimmed by 4 bases and V by 2 bases; bases with no gene match: 7. The CDR3 sequence is CASSLTRDRAETQYF. The CDR3 region has the DNA TGTGCCAGCAGTTTAACTAGAGACAGGGCAGAGACCCAGTACTTC.

The sample holds a few counts of this clone. The chain recombines TRBV10-3 with TRBJ2-1; 11 nucleotides agree with TRBD2. Germline V gene lookup returns CDR1 ENHRY and CDR2 SYGVKD. V lost 3 bases and J lost 0; bases outside the gene matches: 4. The CDR3 is made up of 17 amino acids. The CDR3 sequence is CAISDGTSGSSYNEQFF. The CDR3 bases are TGTGCCATCAGTGACGGGACTAGCGGAAGCTCCTACAATGAGCAGTTCTTC.

This clone was recorded only once. V and J are TRBV27 and TRBJ2-2; 8 bases agree with TRBD1. Germline values: CDR1 MNHEY, CDR2 SMNVEV (reference sequence). After removal of 4 bases from V and 4 bases from J, the junction contained 5 bases not matched to a gene. The length of the CDR3 is 15 residues. CDR3 sequence reads: CASSWDRPATGELFF. The CDR3 DNA sequence: TGTGCCAGCAGTTGGGACAGGCCTGCCACCGGGGAGCTGTTTTTT.

The J gene is TRBJ2-7, the V gene TRBV2, with a tentative D call TRBD1 (5 bases). CDR1 and CDR2 from the germline V gene are SNHLY and FYNNEI. The CDR3 length is 16 residues. V lost 1 base to trimming and J lost 1 base, with 14 bases between them. The CDR3 DNA follows: TGTGCCAGCAGTGAAGGGACACCCATAACTTCCTACGAGCAGTACTTC. Protein sequence: CASSEGTPITSYEQYF.

With regard to this clone: Compared with germline, one end of the junction differs, possibly owing to a read error. The chain is built from TRBV7-2 and TRBJ1-2; tentative D call: TRBD1 (5 bases). Germline loops: CDR1 SGHTA, CDR2 FQGNSA. The CDR3 has 14 amino acids. CDR3 sequence (DNA): TGTGCCAGCAGCTTAGTCTTCGCAGGGACTGAAATAGCCTTC. The encoded protein is CASSLVFAGTEIAF.

The chain is built from TRBV13 and TRBJ1-1; 12 nucleotides align to TRBD1. There are 14 residues in the CDR3. CDR1 is PRHDT and CDR2 is FYEKMQ in the germline V gene (reference sequence). Unmatched junction bases numbered 6, after V lost 5 bases and J lost 8 bases. In DNA form, the CDR3 reads TGTGCCAGCAGCCGGGGACAGGGGGCGGTAGAAGCTTTCTTT. Protein: CASSRGQGAVEAFF.

The CDR3 loop reads CSASKGADTEAFF. CDR3 DNA sequence: TGCAGTGCTAGTAAGGGGGCGGACACTGAAGCTTTCTTT. The rearrangement links TRBV20-1 to TRBJ1-1; 7 nucleotides line up with TRBD1. There are 13 residues in the CDR3. Germline CDR1 reads DFQATT; CDR2 reads SNEGSKA (reference sequence). V shed 3 bases, J shed 3 bases, and the junction held 4 bases outside the gene matches.

V gene TRBV3-1 (or the pseudogene TRBV3-2) combines with J gene TRBJ2-3, with TRBD2 matching over 7 bases. This CDR3 has 15 residues. CDR1 is LGHDT, CDR2 YNNKEL, per germline (reference sequence). V was clipped by 4 bases and J by 8 bases; unmatched bases: 12. CDR3 in DNA: TGTGCCAGCAGCCTGTGGGACGACGGGAGGATTACGCAGTATTTT. The encoded protein is CASSLWDDGRITQYF.

The chain links TRBV3-1 (or the pseudogene TRBV3-2) to TRBJ1-1; D is unresolved. This CDR3 region has 13 residues. With 4 bases removed from V and 3 bases from J, the gap between germline ends came to 9 bases. Germline CDR1 is LGHDT and CDR2 is YNNKEL (reference sequence). CDR3: CASSRGEDTEAFF. CDR3 nucleotide sequence: TGTGCCAGCAGCCGCGGTGAGGACACTGAAGCTTTCTTT.

This chain uses TRBV20-1 with TRBJ2-5, with D hard to call. This CDR3 has 13 residues. V was pared by 5 bases and J by 5 bases, with 15 bases between. Germline lookup yields CDR1 DFQATT and CDR2 SNEGSKA (reference sequence). For the CDR3, the DNA is TGCAGTGCTGGTGGGCCCGGGTCCGAGACCCAGTACTTC. As protein: CSAGGPGSETQYF.

This clone was seen only once. V usage is TRBV6-2 or TRBV6-3 and J usage is TRBJ2-3; D remains ambiguous. V lost 4 bases and J lost 2, with 10 bases in between. CDR3 size: 14 residues. Germline V gene lookup returns CDR1 MNHEY and CDR2 SVGEGT. CDR3 region: CASSLSLHTDTQYF. CDR3 in DNA: TGTGCCAGCAGTTTGAGTCTCCACACAGATACGCAGTATTTT.

In its sample, this clone is medium-sized. This chain connects TRBV6-5 to TRBJ2-1; 13 nucleotides match TRBD2. This CDR3 comprises 16 residues. J was trimmed by 7 bases and V by 4 bases; bases with no gene match: 7. Per germline, CDR1 MNHEY and CDR2 SVGAGI. The DNA of the CDR3 is TGTGCCAGCAGTTCGCGGACTAGCGGGAGTATTAATGAGCAGTTCTTC. Protein product: CASSSRTSGSINEQFF.